Included here is one TCR beta chain sequence, with context. No antigen is known for it. TCRdb's table, derived via immunoSEQ multiplex PCR, lists solely in-frame clones and lacks some. Of about 91,000 clones listed, approximately 88% were seen once; the top ten hold 4%. This sample was taken from a study of identifying expanded T cells in peripheral blood. Study-wide results and caveats: Roughly 2-week clone count variance significantly increased as total template count grew. Technical replicates showed approximately 1.2 changed clones; around 2 weeks around 15; four weeks 19.

Germline CDR1 reads SGHRS; CDR2 reads YFSETQ. This CDR3 has 13 residues. V was pared by 4 bases and J by 5 bases, with 13 bases between. The chain links TRBV5-1 to TRBJ2-7; D may be TRBD2 (5 bases). Material: blood. This receptor was obtained from a person between 18 and 69 years old in good health. This chain's CDR3 is CASSRTFSDEQYF. As DNA, the CDR3 is TGCGCCAGCAGCCGGACTTTTTCCGACGAGCAGTACTTC. The variable domain in full, with the rest retrieved from reference TRBV5-1 and TRBJ2-7, is KAGVTQTPRYLIKTRGQQVTLSCSPISGHRSVSWYQQTPGQGLQFLFEYFSETQRNKGNFPGRFSGRQFSNSRSEMNVSTLELGDSALYLCASSRTFSDEQYFGPGTRLTVT.